Below, 19 T cell receptor beta chains from the same sample are listed, as sequenced in a study of T cell responses to AZD1222 COVID-19 vaccine. This table comes from immunoSEQ multiplex PCR, and its TCRdb copy is limited to in-frame clones, with some not included. The repertoire holds about 98,000 clones, 88% seen once, with around 5.8% in the top ten. The sample here was peripheral blood, taken on day 0 of AZD1222 vaccination. The receptors were gathered from an adult in good health.

V gene TRBV24-1 combines with J gene TRBJ2-1; D may be TRBD2 (6 bases). This CDR3 has 15 residues. Trimming cost V 3 bases and J 5 bases, with 13 bases left between them. CDR1 and CDR2 (germline): KGHDR, SFDVKD. CDR3 coding DNA: TGTGCCACCAGTGATCCGATTCTAGCGCACAATGAGCAGTTCTTC. It encodes CATSDPILAHNEQFF.

This sequence joins TRBV6-1 and TRBJ1-4, with unresolved D. Germline CDR1 and CDR2: MNHNS and SASEGT. Trimming removed 5 bases from V and 10 bases from J, with 14 bases in between. The CDR3 contains 13 residues. Here the CDR3 reads CASSSGSFGKLFF. In nucleotides, the CDR3 is TGTGCCAGCAGTTCCGGGTCGTTTGGAAAACTGTTTTTT.

This chain uses TRBV28 with TRBJ1-2; TRBD1 might be the D (5 bases). The V end was cut by 5 bases, the J end by 4 bases, with 11 bases between. Germline CDR1 is MDHEN and CDR2 is SYDVKM. This CDR3 is 13 amino acids long. The CDR3 loop is CASSPRGVYGYTF. The CDR3 coding sequence is TGTGCCAGCAGTCCTAGGGGCGTCTATGGCTACACCTTC.

The chain combines TRBV6-1 with TRBJ1-1; D gene ambiguous. V dropped 3 bases and J dropped 3 bases, with 14 bases sitting between them. The CDR3 consists of 15 residues. Germline values: CDR1 MNHNS, CDR2 SASEGT. The CDR3 loop is CASSDATGWDTEAFF. The DNA of the CDR3 is TGTGCCAGCAGTGATGCTACCGGGTGGGACACTGAAGCTTTCTTT.

The chain joins TRBV27 to TRBJ2-7, with D possibly being TRBD2 (5 bases). This CDR3 has 14 amino acids. CDR1 is MNHEY, CDR2 SMNVEV, per germline (reference sequence). V was cut by 5 bases and J by 1 base, with 12 bases left in between. The DNA of the CDR3 is TGTGCCAGCAGTCTGGCCGGACTTTCCTACGAGCAGTACTTC. Amino acid sequence: CASSLAGLSYEQYF.

This CDR3 is CASSQEGLAGDEETQYF. CDR3 bases: TGCGCCAGCAGCCAAGAGGGGCTAGCGGGAGATGAGGAGACCCAGTACTTC. J is TRBJ2-5 and V is TRBV4-1, with 10 bases identical to TRBD2. This CDR3 region has 17 residues. Trimming took 0 bases from V and 5 from J; bases not matched to a gene: 9. The germline CDR1 and CDR2 sequences are MGHRA and YSYEKL.

This clone occurred once. The genes are TRBV4-1 and TRBJ1-1; 7 nucleotides agree with TRBD1. Germline V lookup: CDR1 MGHRA, CDR2 YSYEKL. Germline trimming cut 0 bases from V and 5 bases from J; bases unmatched to any gene: 9. The CDR3 has 16 amino acids. CDR3 sequence (DNA): TGCGCCAGCAGCCAAGATCTGACTTTCAGGGGGACTGAAGCTTTCTTT. This gives the protein CASSQDLTFRGTEAFF.

V gene TRBV6-5 combines with J gene TRBJ1-1; 12 nucleotides agree with TRBD1. The V and J ends lost 6 bases and 0 bases, in that order; junction bases with no gene match: 2. This CDR3 is 15 amino acids long. Germline CDR1 reads MNHEY; CDR2 reads SVGAGI. Here the CDR3 DNA reads TGTGCCAGCAGAGGGACAGGGGGCATGAACACTGAAGCTTTCTTT. Encoded protein: CASRGTGGMNTEAFF.

J is TRBJ1-5 and V is TRBV19, with unresolved D. Trimming removed 3 bases at V and 0 bases at J, with 15 bases between. CDR1 and CDR2 from the germline V gene are LNHDA and SQIVND (reference sequence). This CDR3 has 17 residues. CDR3 coding DNA: TGTGCCAGTAGTATTCTTCCCAAGACATATAGCAATCAGCCCCAGCATTTT. Encoded protein: CASSILPKTYSNQPQHF.

Concerning this clone itself: A junction end diverges from the germline sequence, so it may reflect a read error. This chain links TRBV9 with TRBJ2-1, with D perhaps matching TRBD1 (5 bases). CDR3 length: 15 residues. Per the germline V gene, CDR1 is SGDLS and CDR2 is YYNGEE. The CDR3 sequence is CASSVDGGHVGIEVF. The CDR3 DNA sequence: TGTGCCAGCAGCGTAGACGGTGGACACGTGGGGATCGAGGTCTTC.

V is TRBV6-5 and J is TRBJ1-2; tentatively, D is TRBD1 (6 bases). The V gene's germline CDR1 is MNHEY and CDR2 SVGAGI. The ends were cut back, 3 bases at V and 0 bases at J, with 14 bases in the middle. CDR3 length: 16 residues. This chain's CDR3 is CASSYPLQGANYGYTF. Here the CDR3 DNA reads TGTGCCAGCAGTTATCCGTTACAGGGAGCTAACTATGGCTACACCTTC.

This clone was observed a handful of times. This chain uses TRBV11-3 with TRBJ2-1, with D maybe TRBD1 (5 bases). This CDR3 has 15 residues. Germline CDR1 SGHNT, CDR2 YENEEA. V lost 1 base to trimming and J lost 1 base, with 8 bases between them. CDR3 residues: CASSLAGQSYNEQFF. The CDR3 bases are TGTGCCAGCAGCTTAGCAGGGCAGTCCTACAATGAGCAGTTCTTC.

The chain recombines TRBV9 with TRBJ1-4; 7 nucleotides line up with TRBD1. The germline V gene has CDR1 SGDLS and CDR2 YYNGEE. Trimming took 0 bases from V and 11 from J; bases not matched to a gene: 10. The CDR3 has 15 residues. The CDR3 DNA reads as TGTGCCAGCAGCGTAGGGGAACAGGGGCTCAACAAACTGTTTTTT. It codes for CASSVGEQGLNKLFF.

The gene calls are TRBV6-5 and TRBJ2-2; TRBD1 or TRBD2 may be the D gene (5 bases each). The CDR3 extends over 15 amino acids. Germline CDR1 MNHEY, CDR2 SVGAGI. V was pared by 1 base and J by 5 bases, with 11 bases between. Here the CDR3 reads CASSYWGSGTGELFF. The CDR3, as DNA: TGTGCCAGCAGTTACTGGGGGAGCGGTACCGGGGAGCTGTTTTTT.

J is TRBJ1-1 and V is TRBV5-1; 9 nucleotides match TRBD1. J was trimmed by 8 bases and V by 1 base; bases with no gene match: 9. Per the germline V gene, CDR1 is SGHRS and CDR2 is YFSETQ. The CDR3 length is 15 residues. Written as DNA, the CDR3 is TGCGCCAGCAGCTTGATTCCCGGGACAGGGAAAGAAGCTTTCTTT. This codes for CASSLIPGTGKEAFF.

The V and J genes are TRBV7-8 and TRBJ1-6, with 7 bases matching TRBD1. The CDR3 runs 17 residues. Germline CDR1 SGHVS, CDR2 FQNEAQ. The J segment lost 7 bases and the V segment lost 0 bases, leaving 9 bases of the junction unmatched. DNA of the CDR3: TGTGCCAGCAGCTTAGCGGTCGGCTCAGGGGGAAATTCACCCCTCCACTTT. Translated: CASSLAVGSGGNSPLHF.

CDR3 nucleotide sequence: TGTGCCAGCTCAGAAGCGGGAGGGGACAATGAGCAGTTCTTC. Its translation is CASSEAGGDNEQFF. The chain uses TRBV7-6 and TRBJ2-1; TRBD2 matches 10 bases. The CDR3 is 14 residues long. Germline V gives CDR1 SGHVS, CDR2 FNYEAQ. V gave up 8 bases and J gave up 5 bases; unmatched junction bases: 6.

The chain links TRBV6-1 to TRBJ1-5; no clear D gene. CDR1 MNHNS and CDR2 SASEGT come from the germline V gene. This CDR3 is built from 13 residues. V gave up 2 bases and J gave up 6 bases, with 8 bases separating them. CDR3 in amino acids: CASSEWPVQPQHF. CDR3 DNA: TGTGCCAGCAGTGAATGGCCAGTTCAGCCCCAGCATTTT.

Written as DNA, the CDR3 is TGTGCCAGCAGCTTGAAGTTCAGGGAGGACAATGAGCAGTTCTTC. Amino acid sequence: CASSLKFREDNEQFF. V usage is TRBV5-8 and J usage is TRBJ2-1, with D possibly TRBD2 on 6 matching bases. Germline V gene data show CDR1 as SGHTS and CDR2 as YDEGEE. The V gene lost 1 base and the J gene lost 5 bases, with 13 bases spanning the gap. This CDR3 is built from 15 residues.